This T cell receptor (beta chain) is drawn from a study of CXCR3-negative and CXCR3-positive naive CD8 T cells. Concerning this clonotype itself: Its antigen is still unknown.

Sorts that each held 270,000 or so cells were run in triplicate for every CD8+ T cell subset. Naive CD8+ T cells showed CD45RO-CCR7+CD27+CD95-. Study observations and caveats: TRBV-TRBJ usage matched between naive CXCR3-negative and CXCR3-positive cells but not between memory cells. Each naive subset displayed comparably high diversity, whereas memory CD8+ cells displayed much lower diversity.

The libraries of TRB cDNA were constructed through 5' RACE using UMI labels. TCRdb re-called the 5' RACE reads and shows each CDR3 protein once, DNA omitted. The table for this sample gives thousands of distinct CDR3 sequences. The CDR3 spans 11 residues. Germline lookup yields CDR1 SGHRS and CDR2 YFSETQ. The clonotype was recovered from a human donor in good health. Some clones in this sample may be carry-over from other donors' samples. The sequenced sample was naive CXCR3- CD8+ T cells from blood. Stated subset: CD45RO-CCR7+CD27+CD95- naive CD8+ T cells lacking CXCR3 (TNR3-). The rearrangement links TRBV5-1 to TRBJ2-7. This CDR3 reads CASSNGYEQYF.